What follows are 25 T cell receptor beta chains derived from one specimen sequenced in a study of immune cell composition in non-small cell lung cancer (TCRdb year 2017). To prepare the library, the immunoSEQ multiplex PCR assay was applied. Not all clones reach the TCRdb copy of this immuneACCESS table, which keeps in-frame sequences only. Checked studies attribute under half of the gap to unresolved V genes and leave the rest unexplained. For this sample there are 9,000 to 10,000 clones; 60% to 70% appear just once. The ten largest clones take up around 10% of the sample. Sample: lung tumor tissue. Receptors were obtained from a human donor with non-small cell lung cancer.

This clone occurred a few times. This chain connects TRBV5-4 to TRBJ1-6; 7 positions match TRBD1. Germline V gives CDR1 SGHNT, CDR2 YYREEE (reference sequence). With 0 bases clipped from V and 7 bases from J, the junction kept 4 bases outside the gene matches. The CDR3 covers 15 residues. CDR3 sequence: CASSLDRGWNSPLHF. The CDR3 DNA reads as TGTGCCAGCAGCTTGGACAGGGGTTGGAATTCACCCCTCCACTTT.

The chain has TRBV19 and TRBJ1-2; no reliable D call. The germline V and J ends were trimmed by 5 bases and 5 bases, with 27 bases remaining between them. CDR3 length: 18 residues. Germline-derived CDR1 and CDR2 are LNHDA and SQIVND (reference sequence). CDR3 amino acids: CASSPNPGSTDYPYGYTF. CDR3 nucleotide sequence: TGTGCCAGTAGTCCGAACCCGGGGTCGACGGATTACCCTTATGGCTACACCTTC.

CDR3 in DNA: TGTGCCAGCAGCGTAGGGCTAGCGGGGGAGTACGAGCAGTACTTC. Translating it yields CASSVGLAGEYEQYF. The genes are TRBV9 and TRBJ2-7; 10 nucleotides agree with TRBD2. The V gene end was trimmed by 0 bases and the J gene end by 4 bases; junction bases not matched to a gene: 4. Germline loops: CDR1 SGDLS, CDR2 YYNGEE. The CDR3 runs to 15 residues.

The chain's CDR3 is CASSLSSGVQETQYF. In DNA form, the CDR3 reads TGTGCCAGCAGCTTGAGTAGCGGGGTCCAAGAGACCCAGTACTTC. The chain carries TRBV11-3 and TRBJ2-5, with 8 bases matching TRBD2. Trimming cost V 3 bases and J 1 base; bases outside gene matches: 4. Germline-derived CDR1 and CDR2 are SGHNT and YENEEA. The CDR3 has 15 residues.

The genes are TRBV4-1 and TRBJ1-1; the D gene is possibly TRBD1 (5 bases). This CDR3 region has 15 residues. Germline CDR1 reads MGHRA; CDR2 reads YSYEKL. V was trimmed by 0 bases and J by 6 bases, leaving 14 bases between them. The CDR3 region is CASSQDWGDNSEAFF. The CDR3 DNA follows: TGCGCCAGCAGCCAAGATTGGGGGGATAACTCTGAAGCTTTCTTT.

The chain joins TRBV4-2 to TRBJ1-3, with D maybe TRBD1 (5 bases). Germline V gene sequence: CDR1 LGHNA, CDR2 YNFKEQ. Trimming left V 3 bases short and J 3 bases short, with 18 bases between. The CDR3 length is 17 residues. The CDR3 DNA reads TGTGCCAGCAGCCACTCCAGGGCGGGAAAGGGTGGAAACACCATATATTTT. Translated, it gives CASSHSRAGKGGNTIYF.

By sample share, this clone is medium-sized. The gene calls are TRBV7-7 and TRBJ1-1, with D unclear. This CDR3 is built from 13 residues. Trimming took 5 bases from V and 5 from J, leaving 12 bases between them. In germline, CDR1 is SSHAT, CDR2 FNYEAQ (reference sequence). The DNA of the CDR3 is TGTGCCAGCAGCCCCGTGAGTGGAACTGAAGCTTTCTTT. This encodes CASSPVSGTEAFF.

The chain employs TRBV28 and TRBJ2-1; a possible D gene is TRBD2 (6 bases). The V and J ends lost 5 bases and 4 bases respectively, with 12 bases between them. The CDR3 sequence is 14 residues long. CDR1 is MDHEN, CDR2 SYDVKM, per germline. The DNA of the CDR3 is TGTGCCAGCAGTGAAGTGAGCGGGTACAATGAGCAGTTCTTC. Its translation is CASSEVSGYNEQFF.

The genes are TRBV7-8 and TRBJ1-5; no firm D call. The germline gives CDR1 SGHVS, CDR2 FQNEAQ. Between the trimmed V and J ends, which lost 1 base and 6 bases, there was a span of 7 bases. The CDR3 runs 13 residues. The CDR3 protein is CASSLEGPQPQHF. CDR3 DNA: TGTGCCAGCAGCTTAGAAGGGCCTCAGCCCCAGCATTTT.

The chain uses TRBV13 and TRBJ2-4; the match to TRBD1 covers 7 bases. This CDR3 spans 12 amino acids. Trimming removed 5 bases from V and 11 bases from J; junction bases left unmatched: 6. Looked up from germline, CDR1 is PRHDT and CDR2 is FYEKMQ (reference sequence). The CDR3 here is CASSPRQGVQYF. The CDR3 DNA is TGTGCCAGCAGCCCTAGACAGGGAGTTCAGTACTTC.

This chain links TRBV7-2 with TRBJ2-1, with D possibly being TRBD1 (5 bases). Germline CDR1 reads SGHTA; CDR2 reads FQGNSA. The CDR3 runs 17 residues. V gave up 8 bases and J gave up 7 bases, with 27 bases separating them. CDR3 in amino acids: CASRWGNQGSRRNEQFF. CDR3 nucleotides: TGTGCCAGCCGCTGGGGCAACCAGGGAAGTAGACGGAATGAGCAGTTCTTC.

This clone was found once. This chain joins TRBV7-9 and TRBJ1-2, with TRBD1 matching over 7 bases. This CDR3 has 13 amino acids. CDR1 is SEHNR, CDR2 FQNEAQ, per germline (reference sequence). After removal of 5 bases from V and 4 bases from J, the junction contained 4 bases not matched to a gene. The CDR3 protein is CASSEQGFYGYTF. The DNA of the CDR3 is TGTGCCAGCAGCGAACAGGGGTTCTATGGCTACACCTTC.

This sequence joins TRBV5-1 and TRBJ2-2; a possible D gene is TRBD1 (6 bases). The CDR3 runs to 16 residues. Germline assignment: CDR1 SGHRS and CDR2 YFSETQ. V lost 4 bases to trimming and J lost 7 bases, with 20 bases between them. The DNA for the CDR3 is TGCGCCAGCAGCACACAGAGTCCAGGGGTGGACGGGGAGCTGTTTTTT. Encoded protein: CASSTQSPGVDGELFF.

This chain links TRBV6-6 with TRBJ1-2; D is ambiguous. Looked up from germline, CDR1 is MNHNY and CDR2 is SVGAGI (reference sequence). This CDR3 has 14 residues. Trimming stripped 0 bases from V and 0 bases from J, with 5 bases between. The CDR3 is CASSYSRANYGYTF. CDR3 DNA sequence: TGTGCCAGCAGTTACTCGAGGGCTAACTATGGCTACACCTTC.

V usage is TRBV29-1 and J usage is TRBJ2-1, with D possibly being TRBD2 (6 bases). Germline CDR1 and CDR2: SQVTM and ANQGSEA. V lost 6 bases, J lost 7 bases, and 22 bases lay in between. The CDR3 has 15 residues. CDR3 sequence reads: CSVDHLVSEGNEQFF. The CDR3, as DNA: TGCAGCGTCGACCATCTAGTATCGGAGGGGAATGAGCAGTTCTTC.

The rearrangement joins TRBV6-1 to TRBJ1-4; maybe TRBD1 (6 bases). Germline CDR1 is MNHNS and CDR2 is SASEGT. Trimming left V 7 bases short and J 4 bases short, with 16 bases between. CDR3 length: 15 amino acids. CDR3 sequence reads: CASTEGQYYNEKLFF. In DNA, the CDR3 is TGTGCCAGCACCGAAGGACAGTATTATAATGAAAAACTGTTTTTT.

This clone was seen a few times. The gene calls are TRBV19 and TRBJ2-1; 10 bases match TRBD1. The germline V gene encodes CDR1 LNHDA and CDR2 SQIVND (reference sequence). The length of the CDR3 is 16 residues. V lost 7 bases, J lost 7 bases, and 13 bases stayed unmatched. CDR3 amino acids: CASTRDRGPSRNEQFF. The CDR3 DNA sequence: TGTGCCAGTACCCGGGACAGGGGTCCCTCACGGAATGAGCAGTTCTTC.

The rearrangement joins TRBV27 to TRBJ2-1; 9 bases align to TRBD2. This CDR3 is built from 17 residues. Germline-derived CDR1 and CDR2 are MNHEY and SMNVEV (reference sequence). V trimming: 6 bases; J trimming: 0 bases; junction bases outside the gene matches: 9. CDR3 in DNA: TGTGCCAGCAGAAAAAGCGGGGGGCCAAGCTCCTACAATGAGCAGTTCTTC. This gives the protein CASRKSGGPSSYNEQFF.

The gene calls are TRBV7-8 and TRBJ1-6; no firm D call. The CDR3 covers 15 residues. In germline, CDR1 is SGHVS, CDR2 FQNEAQ. V lost 5 bases and J 7 bases, leaving 15 bases between the germline ends. In DNA form, the CDR3 reads TGTGCCAGCAGCATACGCCGGGCTCACAATTCACCCCTCCACTTT. This gives the protein CASSIRRAHNSPLHF.

This chain uses TRBV19 with TRBJ1-4; no firm D call. Germline lookup yields CDR1 LNHDA and CDR2 SQIVND (reference sequence). The CDR3 contains 15 residues. Trimming stripped 4 bases from V and 0 bases from J, with 9 bases between. For the CDR3, the DNA is TGTGCCAGTAGTACTGCAGGAGCAACTAATGAAAAACTGTTTTTT. Encoded protein: CASSTAGATNEKLFF. Supplemented by reference TRBV19 and TRBJ1-4, the full variable domain reads DGGITQSPKYLFRKEGQNVTLSCEQNLNHDAMYWYRQDPGQGLRLIYYSQIVNDFQKGDIAEGYSVSREKKESFPLTVTSAQKNPTAFYLCASSTAGATNEKLFFGSGTQLSVL.

This sequence joins TRBV18 and TRBJ1-2; the match to TRBD1 covers 8 bases. Germline V gene lookup returns CDR1 KGHSH and CDR2 LQKENI. The CDR3 loop spans 12 amino acids. The V segment lost 5 bases and the J segment 9 bases; nucleotides outside the gene matches: 5. The CDR3 sequence is CASSSRQGSYTF. DNA for the CDR3: TGTGCCAGCTCATCCCGACAGGGGAGCTACACCTTC.

In this sample, this clone turned up once. The chain combines TRBV6-1 with TRBJ1-1; no firm D call. The CDR3 spans 15 residues. CDR1 and CDR2 from the germline V gene are MNHNS and SASEGT. Deletions cut 1 base from V and 3 bases from J, with 12 bases between. Written as DNA, the CDR3 is TGTGCCAGCAGTGAAGATTGGCAGCGAGACACTGAAGCTTTCTTT. Translating gives CASSEDWQRDTEAFF.

This chain uses TRBV6-1 with TRBJ1-1; D perhaps matches TRBD1 (6 bases). The V end was cut by 7 bases, the J end by 3 bases, with 12 bases between. The CDR3 totals 13 residues. CDR1 and CDR2 (germline): MNHNS, SASEGT. The CDR3 here is CASTSSGDTEAFF. The CDR3 bases are TGTGCCAGCACCTCCTCAGGGGACACTGAAGCTTTCTTT.

The rearrangement uses TRBV6-6 and TRBJ2-4; 12 bases are shared with TRBD1. The V and J ends lost 10 bases and 6 bases, in that order; junction bases with no gene match: 4. Germline CDR1 and CDR2: MNHNY and SVGAGI (reference sequence). CDR3 size: 13 residues. CDR3 sequence reads: CATGQGAGNIQYF. In nucleotides, the CDR3 is TGTGCCACGGGACAGGGGGCTGGAAACATTCAGTACTTC.

The chain employs TRBV7-9 and TRBJ1-3; D is unclear. The CDR3 has 12 residues. Germline loops: CDR1 SEHNR, CDR2 FQNEAQ (reference sequence). V lost 1 base, J lost 3 bases, and 1 base lay in between. CDR3 DNA sequence: TGTGCCAGCAGCTTAGTTGGAAACACCATATATTTT. Translating it yields CASSLVGNTIYF.